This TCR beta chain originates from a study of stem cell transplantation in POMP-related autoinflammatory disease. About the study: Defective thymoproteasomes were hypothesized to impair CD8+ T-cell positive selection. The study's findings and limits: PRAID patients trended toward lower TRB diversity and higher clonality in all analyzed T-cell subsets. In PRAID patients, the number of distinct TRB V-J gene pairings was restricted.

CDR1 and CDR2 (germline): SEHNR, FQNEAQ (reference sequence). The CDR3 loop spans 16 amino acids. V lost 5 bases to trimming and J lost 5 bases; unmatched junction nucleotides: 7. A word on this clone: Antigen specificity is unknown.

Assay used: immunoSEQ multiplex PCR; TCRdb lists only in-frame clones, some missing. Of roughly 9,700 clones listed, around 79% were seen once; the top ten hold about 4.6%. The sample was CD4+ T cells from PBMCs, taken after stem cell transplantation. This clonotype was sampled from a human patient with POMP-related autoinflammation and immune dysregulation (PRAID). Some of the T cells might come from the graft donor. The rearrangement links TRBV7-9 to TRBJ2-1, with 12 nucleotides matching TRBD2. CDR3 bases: TGTGCCAGCAGCAGAAGGACTAGCGGGAATGACAATGAGCAGTTCTTC. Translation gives CASSRRTSGNDNEQFF. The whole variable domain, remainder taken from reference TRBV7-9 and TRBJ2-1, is DTGVSQNPRHKITKRGQNVTFRCDPISEHNRLYWYRQTLGQGPEFLTYFQNEAQLEKSRLLSDRFSAERPKGSFSTLEIQRTEQGDSAMYLCASSRRTSGNDNEQFFGPGTRLTVL.